The rows below give T cell receptor beta chains drawn from one sample of a study of T cells in Graves' hyperthyroidism and ophthalmopathy. TCRdb passed the multiplex PCR reads through MiXCR, listing each CDR3 protein once. The data contain roughly 300,000 distinct CDR3 sequences, less than 30% of them singletons. Sequences were obtained from blood. These receptors were taken from a man aged 35 to 55 with Graves' hyperthyroidism that later progressed to Graves' ophthalmopathy. The CDR3 runs from the conserved cysteine through the conserved F or W. The D gene is left open where the match is weak. Only part of the rows carry a size: once, few, many, or a class if the clone is expanded.

>TRBD1|TRBJ1-1|TRBV3-1|many
CASSQESAGGYTEAFF
TGTGCCAGCAGCCAAGAGTCTGCAGGGGGTTACACTGAAGCTTTCTTT
>NA|TRBJ1-2|TRBV28|NA
CASSMGSFYGYTF
TGTGCCAGTAGTATGGGCAGTTTCTATGGCTACACCTTC
>TRBD1|TRBJ2-7|TRBV29-1|many
CSGGTGAYEQYF
TGCAGCGGCGGGACAGGGGCCTACGAGCAGTACTTC
>NA|TRBJ1-2|TRBV5-5|many
CASSSKNQGANYGYTF
TGTGCCAGCAGCTCCAAAAATCAGGGAGCTAACTATGGCTACACCTTC
>NA|TRBJ1-2|TRBV29-1|few
CSVVMGYSGYTF
TGCAGCGTTGTAATGGGTTACAGTGGCTACACCTTC
>NA|TRBJ2-5|TRBV5-1|NA
CASSLKHGQETQYF
TGCGCCAGCAGCCTAAAACATGGACAAGAGACCCAGTACTTC
>NA|TRBJ2-3|TRBV19|many
CASTATGGRTQYF
TGTGCCAGTACCGCAACAGGAGGGCGTACGCAGTATTTT
>NA|TRBJ1-1|TRBV7-3|NA
CASSSQPGPKSTEAFF
TGTGCCAGCAGCTCTCAACCGGGACCGAAGTCCACTGAAGCTTTCTTT
>NA|TRBJ1-1|TRBV29-1|many
CSVEAENTEAFF
TGCAGCGTTGAAGCGGAGAACACTGAAGCTTTCTTT
>TRBD1|TRBJ2-2|TRBV24-1|NA
CATSDETGTVNGELFF
TGTGCCACCAGTGATGAGACCGGGACAGTCAACGGGGAGCTGTTTTTT
>NA|TRBJ2-4|TRBV5-4|NA
CASSSYRDAKNIQYF
TGTGCCAGCAGCTCATACCGGGACGCCAAAAACATTCAGTACTTC
>NA|TRBJ2-7|TRBV25-1|many
CASSEEGALYEQYF
TGTGCCAGCAGTGAGGAGGGGGCCCTCTACGAGCAGTACTTC
>TRBD2|TRBJ2-2|TRBV28|many
CASSLLAEDGTGELFF
TGTGCCAGCAGTTTACTAGCGGAAGACGGGACCGGGGAGCTGTTTTTT
>TRBD1|TRBJ2-1|TRBV9|many
CASSVGTGGGFYNEQFF
TGTGCCAGCAGCGTTGGGACAGGGGGCGGGTTTTACAATGAGCAGTTCTTC
>NA|TRBJ2-7|TRBV20-1|many
CSAAREIPHEQYF
TGCAGTGCCGCCCGAGAGATACCCCACGAGCAGTACTTC
>NA|TRBJ2-2|TRBV6-5|many
CASRTRRANTGELFF
TGTGCCAGCAGGACTAGACGAGCGAACACCGGGGAGCTGTTTTTT
>TRBD1|TRBJ1-6|TRBV27|NA
CASSGTGYSPLHF
TGTGCCAGCAGTGGGACAGGGTATTCACCCCTCCACTTT
>NA|TRBJ1-1|TRBV12-3/TRBV12-4|many
CASSLNSPNTEAFF
TGTGCCAGCAGCCTTAATTCCCCAAACACTGAAGCTTTCTTT
>TRBD1|TRBJ1-6|TRBV27|many
CASTGGSYNSPLHF
TGTGCCAGCACAGGGGGCTCGTATAATTCACCCCTCCACTTT
>TRBD1|TRBJ2-3|TRBV2|NA
CASRDRPWDRSDTQYF
TGTGCCAGCCGCGATCGTCCGTGGGACAGGTCTGATACGCAGTATTTT
>TRBD1|TRBJ1-1|TRBV6-1|NA
CASSGRQGWTEAFF
TGTGCCAGCAGCGGTAGACAGGGATGGACTGAAGCTTTCTTT
>TRBD1|TRBJ2-5|TRBV12-3/TRBV12-4|many
CASSSTGGETQYF
TGTGCCAGCAGTAGTACAGGGGGAGAGACCCAGTACTTC
>NA|TRBJ1-5|TRBV18|few
CASSLSQGGNQPQHF
TGTGCCAGCTCACTATCGCAGGGAGGCAATCAGCCCCAGCATTTT
>NA|TRBJ2-7|TRBV27|NA
CASSLTAGSSHYEQYF
TGTGCCAGCAGTTTAACGGCCGGGAGTTCCCACTACGAGCAGTACTTC
>TRBD1|TRBJ2-5|TRBV7-8|NA
CASSRPIQGYQETQYF
TGTGCCAGCAGCCGACCCATACAGGGGTACCAAGAGACCCAGTACTTC
>NA|TRBJ1-3|TRBV6-1|few
CASSALGSTGNTIYF
TGTGCCAGCAGTGCGTTGGGATCAACGGGAAACACCATATATTTT
>NA|TRBJ1-2|TRBV28|once
CASSLRQMLLYGYTF
TGTGCCAGCAGTTTAAGACAGATGCTTCTCTATGGCTACACCTTC
>NA|TRBJ2-7|TRBV6-2/TRBV6-3|NA
CASSQTHYEQYF
TGTGCCAGCAGTCAGACACACTACGAGCAGTACTTC
>NA|TRBJ1-5|TRBV28|hyperexpanded
CASSLVSPRGAGQPQHF
TGTGCCAGCAGTTTAGTTTCGCCTCGGGGCGCAGGGCAGCCCCAGCATTTT
>TRBD1|TRBJ2-5|TRBV24-1|many
CATSGGTEIQETQYF
TGTGCCACCAGTGGGGGGACAGAGATACAAGAGACCCAGTACTTC
>TRBD1|TRBJ2-7|TRBV6-1|NA
CASSAPGQTYEQYF
TGTGCCAGCAGTGCCCCGGGACAGACCTACGAGCAGTACTTC
>TRBD1|TRBJ1-2|TRBV29-1|many
CSVEDLGGSYGYTF
TGCAGCGTTGAAGATTTAGGGGGCAGCTATGGCTACACCTTC
>NA|TRBJ2-5|TRBV20-1|many
CSASDRYQETQYF
TGCAGTGCTAGCGACAGGTACCAAGAGACCCAGTACTTC
>TRBD1|TRBJ2-7|TRBV20-1|many
CSARDGWTGGYEQYF
TGCAGTGCTAGAGATGGTTGGACAGGGGGCTACGAGCAGTACTTC
>TRBD1|TRBJ1-5|TRBV5-1|many
CASSPTGIGANQPQHF
TGCGCCAGCAGCCCGACAGGGATTGGGGCCAATCAGCCCCAGCATTTT
>TRBD1|TRBJ2-5|TRBV7-2|NA
CASSLARGQVETQYF
TGTGCCAGCAGCTTAGCCCGGGGACAGGTGGAGACCCAGTACTTC
>NA|TRBJ1-1|TRBV5-6|many
CASSRRGVTEAFF
TGTGCCAGCAGCAGACGAGGGGTGACTGAAGCTTTCTTT
>TRBD2|TRBJ2-2|TRBV18|NA
CASSPLGLAGVNTGELFF
TGTGCCAGCTCACCTCTTGGACTAGCGGGAGTGAACACCGGGGAGCTGTTTTTT